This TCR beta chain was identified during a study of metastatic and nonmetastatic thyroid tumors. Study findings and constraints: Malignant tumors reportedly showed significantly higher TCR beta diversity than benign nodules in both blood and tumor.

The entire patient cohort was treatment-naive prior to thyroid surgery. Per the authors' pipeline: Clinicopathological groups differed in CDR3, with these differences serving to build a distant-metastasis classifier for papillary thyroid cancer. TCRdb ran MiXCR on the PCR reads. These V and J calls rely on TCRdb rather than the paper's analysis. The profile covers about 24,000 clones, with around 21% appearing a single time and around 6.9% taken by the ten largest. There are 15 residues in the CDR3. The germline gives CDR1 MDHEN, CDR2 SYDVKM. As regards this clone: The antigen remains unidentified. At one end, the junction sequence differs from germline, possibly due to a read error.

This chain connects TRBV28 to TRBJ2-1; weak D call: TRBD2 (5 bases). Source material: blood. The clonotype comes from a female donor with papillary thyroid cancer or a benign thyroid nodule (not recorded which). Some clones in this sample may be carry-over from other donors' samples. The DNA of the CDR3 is TGTGCCAGCAGTCAATCCGCTAGCTGTCTCAATGAGCAGTTCTTT. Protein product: CASSQSASCLNEQFF. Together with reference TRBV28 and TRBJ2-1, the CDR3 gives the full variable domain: DVKVTQSSRYLVKRTGEKVFLECVQDMDHENMFWYRQDPGLGLRLIYFSYDVKMKEKGDIPEGYSVSREKKERFSLILESASTNQTSMYLCASSQSASCLNEQFFGPGTRLTVL.